The 23 T cell receptor beta chains given below trace back to one sample, sequenced in a study of cytomegalovirus exposure and HLA in healthy donors. Vbeta (60) and Jbeta (13) primers were used in the PCR. Some clones are missing from TCRdb's copy, which holds only in-frame ones; the method was immunoSEQ multiplex PCR. The top ten hold around 1.5% of the sample, which has around 130,000 clones, approximately 80% seen once. Sequenced sample: PBMCs. The source is a woman younger than 35 in good health and CMV-seronegative.

The CDR3: CASSDSIFEAFF. CDR3 nucleotides: TGTGCCAGCAGCGACAGTATCTTTGAAGCTTTCTTT. The rearrangement links TRBV6-1 to TRBJ1-1; D might be TRBD1 (5 bases). Germline V CDR1 and CDR2: MNHNS, SASEGT. The length of the CDR3 is 12 residues. With 6 bases removed from V and 7 bases from J, the gap between germline ends came to 12 bases.

The rearrangement links TRBV11-2 to TRBJ1-5, with a weak D call TRBD1 (6 bases). This CDR3 region has 13 residues. Trimming took 3 bases from V and 7 from J, leaving 10 bases between them. Germline V CDR1 and CDR2: SGHAT, FQNNGV. For the CDR3, the DNA is TGTGCCAGCAGCTTGGGGGCGAGGCAGCCCCAGCATTTT. Protein sequence: CASSLGARQPQHF.

The chain combines TRBV7-9 with TRBJ1-2; D gene uncertain. This CDR3 spans 15 amino acids. The V gene lost 2 bases and the J gene lost 5 bases, with 15 bases spanning the gap. Germline V lookup: CDR1 SEHNR, CDR2 FQNEAQ (reference sequence). For the CDR3, the DNA is TGTGCCAGCAGCTTAAAGACCTCTGGAGAGTATGGCTACACCTTC. This codes for CASSLKTSGEYGYTF. The full variable domain, with the rest looked up from reference TRBV7-9 and TRBJ1-2, is DTGVSQNPRHKITKRGQNVTFRCDPISEHNRLYWYRQTLGQGPEFLTYFQNEAQLEKSRLLSDRFSAERPKGSFSTLEIQRTEQGDSAMYLCASSLKTSGEYGYTFGSGTRLTVV.

This rearrangement joins TRBV7-2 to TRBJ2-3, with D maybe TRBD1 (6 bases). With 4 bases removed from V and 2 bases from J, the gap between germline ends came to 10 bases. The germline V gene has CDR1 SGHTA and CDR2 FQGNSA. The length of the CDR3 is 14 residues. The CDR3 bases are TGTGCCAGCAGCTCCCAGGGGCCCACAGATACGCAGTATTTT. Its translation: CASSSQGPTDTQYF.

The chain employs TRBV11-1 and TRBJ1-1, with D possibly matching TRBD1 (6 bases). The germline gives CDR1 SGHAT, CDR2 FQDESV (reference sequence). This CDR3 has 14 residues. Trimming removed 4 bases at V and 4 bases at J, with 13 bases between. CDR3 in amino acids: CASSSIRGSTEAFF. The CDR3 DNA follows: TGTGCCAGCAGCTCAATCAGGGGATCCACTGAAGCTTTCTTT.

V usage is TRBV5-1 and J usage is TRBJ1-1; D not certain. The CDR3 contains 15 residues. From germline, CDR1 is SGHRS and CDR2 YFSETQ. V dropped 0 bases and J dropped 1 base, with 10 bases sitting between them. CDR3 nucleotide sequence: TGCGCCAGCAGCTTGGTACTCCGGGGGAACACTGAAGCTTTCTTT. This codes for CASSLVLRGNTEAFF. The entire variable domain, with the rest obtained from reference TRBV5-1 and TRBJ1-1, is as follows: KAGVTQTPRYLIKTRGQQVTLSCSPISGHRSVSWYQQTPGQGLQFLFEYFSETQRNKGNFPGRFSGRQFSNSRSEMNVSTLELGDSALYLCASSLVLRGNTEAFFGQGTRLTVV.

The V call is TRBV5-1, the J call TRBJ2-5, with 7 positions matching TRBD2. The germline V gene has CDR1 SGHRS and CDR2 YFSETQ. This CDR3 has 16 residues. The ends lost 0 bases at V and 7 bases at J; junction bases unmatched: 12. The CDR3 loop reads CASSLALAGPEGTQYF. CDR3 nucleotides: TGCGCCAGCAGCTTGGCGTTAGCGGGTCCCGAAGGGACCCAGTACTTC.

The gene calls are TRBV18 and TRBJ2-7; 14 bases map to TRBD2. V lost 4 bases to trimming and J lost 7 bases; unmatched junction nucleotides: 6. CDR1 is KGHSH and CDR2 is LQKENI in the germline V gene. This CDR3 spans 15 amino acids. CDR3 in amino acids: CASSQGLAGAREQYF. The CDR3, as DNA: TGTGCCAGCTCACAGGGACTAGCGGGGGCGAGGGAGCAGTACTTC.

This chain links TRBV7-2 with TRBJ1-1, with 8 positions matching TRBD1. Germline-derived CDR1 and CDR2 are SGHTA and FQGNSA. This CDR3 comprises 12 residues. The ends lost 4 bases at V and 5 bases at J; junction bases unmatched: 0. CDR3 amino acids: CASSYRGTEAFF. CDR3 sequence (DNA): TGTGCCAGCAGCTACAGGGGGACTGAAGCTTTCTTT.

Only one count was recorded for this clone. The rearrangement links TRBV7-7 to TRBJ2-1, with TRBD2 identical over 11 bases. This CDR3 has 16 residues. V lost 5 bases to trimming and J lost 0 bases; unmatched junction nucleotides: 3. Germline V gene data show CDR1 as SSHAT and CDR2 as FNYEAQ (reference sequence). DNA of the CDR3: TGTGCCAGCAGCCCTACTAGCGGGAGCTCCTACAATGAGCAGTTCTTC. Translating it yields CASSPTSGSSYNEQFF.

The J gene is TRBJ1-4, the V gene TRBV2, with 10 bases aligning to TRBD1. The germline V gene encodes CDR1 SNHLY and CDR2 FYNNEI. Losses at the gene ends were 6 bases for V and 0 bases for J; bases not matched to a gene: 4. This CDR3 spans 16 amino acids. The CDR3 DNA is TGTGCCAGCAGGAGGGGACAGGGGACAACTAATGAAAAACTGTTTTTT. Protein sequence: CASRRGQGTTNEKLFF.

To note about this clone: The junction does not match germline at one end; this may be a read error. The J gene is TRBJ1-2, the V gene TRBV7-9; D gene unclear. The germline V gene encodes CDR1 SEHNR and CDR2 FQNEAQ (reference sequence). The CDR3 runs to 15 residues. In nucleotides, the CDR3 is TGTTCCAGCAGCCCCCCCCCGGCGCGGGGAATTGGCTACACCTTC. This gives the protein CSSSPPPARGIGYTF.

The table lists this clone with a few counts. The chain carries TRBV7-9 and TRBJ2-7, with D possibly matching TRBD2 (5 bases). CDR3 length: 12 amino acids. V gave up 2 bases and J gave up 6 bases, with 8 bases separating them. The germline V gene encodes CDR1 SEHNR and CDR2 FQNEAQ (reference sequence). The CDR3 loop is CASSLLGSEQYF. CDR3 in DNA: TGTGCCAGCAGCTTATTGGGGAGCGAGCAGTACTTC.

Comment on this clone: Mismatch with germline at one junction end may stem from a read error. The V call is TRBV5-1, the J call TRBJ2-6, with 9 bases fitting TRBD1. The CDR3 is 16 residues long. CDR1 is SGHRS, CDR2 YFSETQ, per germline. This CDR3 is CASRGTGTSGANGLTF. The CDR3 DNA reads as TGCGCCAGCAGAGGGACAGGGACGAGTGGGGCCAACGGCCTGACTTTC.

Details on this clone: One end of the junction does not line up with germline, which may come from a read error. The chain couples TRBV29-1 to TRBJ2-6; D might be TRBD1 (7 bases). CDR1 is SQVTM and CDR2 is ANQGSEA in the germline V gene. This CDR3 comprises 13 residues. As DNA, the CDR3 is TGCAGCGTCAGGGGGACTGGGGCCAACGGCCTGACTTTC. Amino acid sequence: CSVRGTGANGLTF.

The gene calls are TRBV6-5 and TRBJ2-7; D is perhaps TRBD1 (6 bases). The ends were cut back, 5 bases at V and 2 bases at J, with 13 bases in the middle. Germline lookup yields CDR1 MNHEY and CDR2 SVGAGI. This CDR3 is 14 amino acids long. Here the CDR3 DNA reads TGTGCCAGCAGTCCCGACAGGAGGACCTACGAGCAGTACTTC. Encoded protein: CASSPDRRTYEQYF.

This clone was counted a single time. The chain employs TRBV6-5 and TRBJ2-2; the D gene is possibly TRBD2 (6 bases). The V end was cut by 0 bases, the J end by 7 bases, with 12 bases between. Looked up from germline, CDR1 is MNHEY and CDR2 is SVGAGI. The CDR3 runs to 15 residues. CDR3: CASSYSLGGRGELFF. As DNA, the CDR3 is TGTGCCAGCAGTTACTCCTTGGGGGGTCGCGGGGAGCTGTTTTTT.

This clone came up once. The V gene is TRBV6-5, the J gene TRBJ1-2; weak D call: TRBD1 (5 bases). This CDR3 contains 16 residues. Per germline, CDR1 MNHEY and CDR2 SVGAGI. The V end was cut by 3 bases, the J end by 8 bases, with 22 bases between. Written as DNA, the CDR3 is TGTGCCAGCAGTTATAGGGGCCCTCGGTCTGTGAGCGGCTACACCTTC. Its translation is CASSYRGPRSVSGYTF.

The table lists this clone with a few counts. The chain carries TRBV6-5 and TRBJ2-3; possible D gene TRBD2, 6 bases. V lost 2 bases and J 5 bases, leaving 11 bases between the germline ends. The CDR3 length is 14 residues. Germline V lookup: CDR1 MNHEY, CDR2 SVGAGI. This CDR3 reads CASSYQTRGDTQYF. The CDR3 DNA follows: TGTGCCAGCAGTTACCAGACTAGAGGAGATACGCAGTATTTT.

This clone is a singleton in its sample. The chain recombines TRBV5-4 with TRBJ2-3, with D possibly TRBD1 on 6 matching bases. Between the trimmed V and J ends, which lost 0 bases and 4 bases, there was a span of 9 bases. CDR1 and CDR2 from the germline V gene are SGHNT and YYREEE (reference sequence). This CDR3 is built from 14 residues. The DNA of the CDR3 is TGTGCCAGCAGCTTGGGGGGGCGCGCAGATACGCAGTATTTT. Protein: CASSLGGRADTQYF.

Here the CDR3 reads CASSSPGRNNQPQHF. As DNA, the CDR3 is TGTGCCAGCAGTTCTCCAGGGAGGAACAATCAGCCCCAGCATTTT. The chain carries TRBV28 and TRBJ1-5; the D gene is possibly TRBD1 (5 bases). The germline V gene encodes CDR1 MDHEN and CDR2 SYDVKM. The CDR3 is 15 residues long. Trimming removed 4 bases at V and 3 bases at J, with 13 bases between. Based on the CDR3 plus reference TRBV28 and TRBJ1-5, the full variable domain is DVKVTQSSRYLVKRTGEKVFLECVQDMDHENMFWYRQDPGLGLRLIYFSYDVKMKEKGDIPEGYSVSREKKERFSLILESASTNQTSMYLCASSSPGRNNQPQHFGDGTRLSIL.

The genes are TRBV19 and TRBJ1-1, with a tentative D call TRBD1 (5 bases). The CDR3 is made up of 15 amino acids. Germline assignment: CDR1 LNHDA and CDR2 SQIVND (reference sequence). V was trimmed by 6 bases and J by 1 base, leaving 15 bases between them. In nucleotides, the CDR3 is TGTGCCAGTAGGGTCGCAGGGCGTCCGAACACTGAAGCTTTCTTT. Protein product: CASRVAGRPNTEAFF.

The chain uses TRBV18 and TRBJ2-4, with D tentatively TRBD2 (6 bases). Trimming took off 6 bases at V and 0 bases at J, with 15 bases between the two ends. The CDR3 runs 16 residues. The germline CDR1 and CDR2 sequences are KGHSH and LQKENI. The CDR3: CASSPPEGLAKNIQYF. CDR3 bases: TGTGCCAGCTCTCCCCCCGAGGGACTAGCCAAAAACATTCAGTACTTC.